Detailed here is one T cell receptor (beta chain). No cognate antigen has been identified for it. No much larger clonotype is one base removed from it; base qualities were not supplied. The data originate from a study of a mutant IDH1 vaccine in newly diagnosed glioma (dated by TCRdb to about 2021). Regarding the research as a whole: Vaccination started 4-6 weeks after radiotherapy alone, or was given together with temozolomide cycles in the groups whose treatment included chemotherapy. For exploratory analyses, longitudinal TCRB deep sequencing was carried out in 25 to 30 treated patients wherever samples were available. Peripheral blood samples were drawn at six visits, namely V03 (baseline), V05, V07, V10, V12 and V13. The week-35 safety follow-up took place at visit V12, and the week-47 end of study took place at visit V13. Of the roughly 30 treated patients, 62.5% were male and approximately 40% were female, and a mean age of roughly 40 years was recorded. Before enrollment, most patients had been given radiochemotherapy with temozolomide as standard therapy, while the rest had received either radiotherapy alone or temozolomide alone. Broader findings and caveats from the paper: Changes in the top peripheral T cell clonotypes picked up by TCRB sequencing did not appear to be linked to pseudoprogression. Immune responses induced by the vaccine were seen in around 93% of patients across multiple MHC alleles. It was noted by the authors that analyses of patient blood samples could not be reproduced owing to sample limitations. Availability determined which PBMC samples were chosen for TCRB deep sequencing.

To prepare the library, the immunoSEQ multiplex PCR assay was applied. Following the manufacturer's protocol, the hsTCRB Kit was used to amplify rearranged TCR beta chain sequences. TCRB libraries were sequenced on an Illumina MiSeq. Per the source publication's procedure: Demultiplexing, trimming and gene mapping were performed with the kit vendor's proprietary platform. Not all clones reach the TCRdb copy of this immuneACCESS table, which keeps in-frame sequences only. Checked studies attribute under half of the gap to unresolved V genes and leave the rest unexplained. Clone size and V and J calls were adopted from that table, with D and trimming inferred from the DNA. Recorded for this sample are fewer than 90,000 clones; 84% of them occurred a single time. 12% of the sample belongs to the ten largest clones. What the time point label conveys for this sample: week 35, safety follow-up. Every vaccine dose consisted of 300 ug of a 20-mer mutant IDH1 peptide in Montanide, administered subcutaneously together with topical imiquimod. Patients received eight vaccinations in weeks 1, 3, 5, 7, 11, 15, 19 and 23, corresponding to visits V03 through V10. Newly diagnosed WHO grade 3 or 4 IDH1-mutant astrocytomas showing loss of nuclear ATRX were present in the donors. The samples were drawn from NOA16, a multicentre, single-arm, open-label phase I trial in Germany that tested a mutant IDH1 peptide vaccine in humans for the first time. Genomic DNA for TCRB sequencing was isolated from EDTA blood with the DNeasy Blood and Tissue Kit.

Looking up the germline V gene yields CDR1 MDHEN and CDR2 SYDVKM. The CDR3, cysteine through phenylalanine, is 17 amino acids long. Only CDR3 DNA is held: 51 bases, read in frame from base 1. Clipping removes 5 bases from V and 1 base from J, with 10 as the unmatched junction base count. The receptor was isolated from a man younger than 35 with glioma. The V gene is TRBV28 and the J gene is TRBJ1-4; 7 bases in the middle match TRBD1. The source material was PBMCs, sampled from a glioma patient whose treatment included an IDH1 peptide vaccine. At the DNA level, the sequence is TGTGCCAGCAGTGGACCGACTTACAGGGGAACTAATGAAAAACTGTTTTTT. Its amino acids are CASSGPTYRGTNEKLFF. Extended through the reference TRBV28 and TRBJ1-4 proteins, this CDR3 yields the full variable domain: DVKVTQSSRYLVKRTGEKVFLECVQDMDHENMFWYRQDPGLGLRLIYFSYDVKMKEKGDIPEGYSVSREKKERFSLILESASTNQTSMYLCASSGPTYRGTNEKLFFGSGTQLSVL.